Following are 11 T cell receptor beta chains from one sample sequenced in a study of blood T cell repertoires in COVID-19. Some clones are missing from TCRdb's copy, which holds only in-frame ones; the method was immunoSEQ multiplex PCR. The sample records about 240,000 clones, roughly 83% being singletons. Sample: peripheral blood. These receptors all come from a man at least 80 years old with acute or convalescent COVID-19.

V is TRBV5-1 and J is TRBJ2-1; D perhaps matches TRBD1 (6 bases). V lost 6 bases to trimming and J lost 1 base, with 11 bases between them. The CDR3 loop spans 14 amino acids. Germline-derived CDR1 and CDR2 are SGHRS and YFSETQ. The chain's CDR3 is CASTTGQSYNEQFF. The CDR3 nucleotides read TGCGCCAGCACCACGGGACAATCCTACAATGAGCAGTTCTTC.

CDR3 in DNA: TGTGCCAGCAGCCAAGAAGGACAGGGCTGGAATGAGCAGTTCTTC. This translates into CASSQEGQGWNEQFF. The chain recombines TRBV3-1 (or the pseudogene TRBV3-2) with TRBJ2-1; 8 bases map to TRBD1. Germline loops: CDR1 LGHDT, CDR2 YNNKEL (reference sequence). After removal of 0 bases from V and 7 bases from J, the junction contained 5 bases not matched to a gene. The CDR3 extends over 15 amino acids.

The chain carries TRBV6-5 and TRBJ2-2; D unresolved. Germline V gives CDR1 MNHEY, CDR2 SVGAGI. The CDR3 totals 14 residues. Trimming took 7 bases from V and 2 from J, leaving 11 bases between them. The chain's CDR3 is CASTRQVNTGELFF. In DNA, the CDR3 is TGTGCCAGCACCCGTCAGGTCAACACCGGGGAGCTGTTTTTT.

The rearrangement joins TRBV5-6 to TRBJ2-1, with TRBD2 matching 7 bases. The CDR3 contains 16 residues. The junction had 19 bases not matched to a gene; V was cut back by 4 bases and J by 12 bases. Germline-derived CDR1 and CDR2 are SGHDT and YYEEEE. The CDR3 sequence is CASSPRLAGVVEGQFF. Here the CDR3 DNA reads TGTGCCAGCAGCCCGCGTTTGGCGGGAGTGGTAGAGGGGCAGTTCTTC.

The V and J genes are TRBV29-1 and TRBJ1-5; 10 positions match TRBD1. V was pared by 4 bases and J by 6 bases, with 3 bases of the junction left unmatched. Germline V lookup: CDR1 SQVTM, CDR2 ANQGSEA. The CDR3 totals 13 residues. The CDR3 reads CSVGTGGGQPQHF. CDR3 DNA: TGCAGCGTTGGGACAGGGGGAGGTCAGCCCCAGCATTTT.

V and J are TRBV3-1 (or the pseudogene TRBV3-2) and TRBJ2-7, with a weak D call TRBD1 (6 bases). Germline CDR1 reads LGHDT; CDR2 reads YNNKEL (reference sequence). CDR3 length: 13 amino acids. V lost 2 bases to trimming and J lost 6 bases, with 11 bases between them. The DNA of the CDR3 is TGTGCCAGCAGCCAACAGGGGAGTGGCGAGCAGTACTTC. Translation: CASSQQGSGEQYF.

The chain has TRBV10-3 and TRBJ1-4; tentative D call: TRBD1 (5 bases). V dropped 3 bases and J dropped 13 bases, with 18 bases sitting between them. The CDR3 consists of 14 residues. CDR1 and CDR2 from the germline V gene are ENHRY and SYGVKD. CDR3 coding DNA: TGTGCCATCAGTGAAGCGGCGGGGGATGTGGCACTGTTTTTT. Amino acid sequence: CAISEAAGDVALFF.

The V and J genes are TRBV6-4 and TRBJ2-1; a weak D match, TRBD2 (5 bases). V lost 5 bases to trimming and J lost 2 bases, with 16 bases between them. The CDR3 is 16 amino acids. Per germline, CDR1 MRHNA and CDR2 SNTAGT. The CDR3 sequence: CASSPEGLLAYNEQFF. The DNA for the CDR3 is TGTGCCAGCAGTCCCGAGGGTCTTCTCGCCTACAATGAGCAGTTCTTC.

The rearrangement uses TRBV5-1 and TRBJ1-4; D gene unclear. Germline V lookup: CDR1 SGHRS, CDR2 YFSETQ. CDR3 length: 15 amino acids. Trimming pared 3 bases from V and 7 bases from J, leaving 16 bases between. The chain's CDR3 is CASSSEGRRAEKLFF. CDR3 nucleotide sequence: TGCGCCAGCAGCTCCGAAGGCCGGAGGGCTGAAAAACTGTTTTTT.

CDR3 nucleotide sequence: TGTGCCAGCAGCGCAATTGGCTCGCCCGAGCAGTACTTC. It is translated as CASSAIGSPEQYF. The chain has TRBV7-9 and TRBJ2-7; D gene unclear. From germline, CDR1 is SEHNR and CDR2 FQNEAQ (reference sequence). The ends were cut back, 5 bases at V and 6 bases at J, with 14 bases in the middle. The CDR3 runs 13 residues.

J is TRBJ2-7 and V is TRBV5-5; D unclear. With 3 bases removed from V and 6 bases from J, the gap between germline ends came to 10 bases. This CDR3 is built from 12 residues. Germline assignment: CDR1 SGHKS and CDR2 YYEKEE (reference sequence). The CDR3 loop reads CASSWLPGEQYF. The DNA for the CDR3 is TGTGCCAGCAGCTGGTTACCAGGCGAGCAGTACTTC.